Following are 20 T cell receptor beta chains from one sample sequenced in a study of beta chain features in type 1 diabetes. The investigators reverse transcribed all of the isolated RNA, so they sequenced expressed TCRB transcripts. Sequencing used immunoSEQ multiplex PCR; TCRdb keeps in-frame clones, though not all of them. The table has 140,000 to 150,000 clones, 10% seen once. Sequences were obtained from naive CD4+ T cells from blood. These TCRs come from a man aged 18 to 30 in good health.

In nucleotides, the CDR3 is TGTGCAACCGGACAGAGCCCAGACTATTCACCCCTCCACTTT. It is translated as CATGQSPDYSPLHF. V gene TRBV6-5 combines with J gene TRBJ1-6, with a tentative D call TRBD1 (6 bases). Germline V gene lookup returns CDR1 MNHEY and CDR2 SVGAGI. The length of the CDR3 is 14 residues.

This clone was counted a few times. The chain carries TRBV12-5 and TRBJ2-7, with TRBD1 as a possible D gene (6 bases). Germline V gene data show CDR1 as LGHNT and CDR2 as FRNRAP. The V and J ends lost 6 bases and 2 bases respectively, with 17 bases between them. The CDR3 has 15 residues. The CDR3 loop is CASGRSDSLTYEQYF. The CDR3 DNA reads as TGTGCTAGTGGCCGTTCGGACAGCCTAACCTACGAGCAGTACTTC.

The J gene is TRBJ2-5, the V gene TRBV9; D not certain. Germline V lookup: CDR1 SGDLS, CDR2 YYNGEE. CDR3 length: 15 residues. Trimming pared 0 bases from V and 5 bases from J, leaving 14 bases between. CDR3 bases: TGTGCCAGCAGCGTAGCCCCCCTCCCCGGTGAGACCCAGTACTTC. Amino acids: CASSVAPLPGETQYF.

Only a few counts were recorded for this clone. V and J are TRBV29-1 and TRBJ2-3; perhaps TRBD2 as D (7 bases). Germline V gene lookup returns CDR1 SQVTM and CDR2 ANQGSEA. This CDR3 is 14 amino acids long. Deletions cut 2 bases from V and 4 bases from J, with 13 bases between. CDR3 region: CSVERWGGSDTQYF. The DNA for the CDR3 is TGCAGCGTTGAAAGGTGGGGGGGCTCAGATACGCAGTATTTT.

A few counts support this clone. The chain carries TRBV4-1 and TRBJ2-4; tentative D call: TRBD2 (5 bases). The CDR3 has 16 residues. Trimming stripped 0 bases from V and 0 bases from J, with 9 bases between. Germline loops: CDR1 MGHRA, CDR2 YSYEKL. The CDR3 nucleotides read TGCGCCAGCAGCCAAGAGGGCGGACTAGCCAAAAACATTCAGTACTTC. As protein: CASSQEGGLAKNIQYF.

The rearrangement uses TRBV2 and TRBJ2-5; D may be TRBD1 (6 bases). This CDR3 contains 15 residues. Trimming removed 6 bases from V and 1 base from J, with 15 bases in between. Germline CDR1 SNHLY, CDR2 FYNNEI. The CDR3 spells CASRPLGAPQETQYF. The CDR3 DNA sequence: TGTGCCAGCAGGCCCCTGGGGGCACCCCAAGAGACCCAGTACTTC. The full variable domain, its missing parts supplied by reference TRBV2 and TRBJ2-5, is EPEVTQTPSHQVTQMGQEVILRCVPISNHLYFYWYRQILGQKVEFLVSFYNNEISEKSEIFDDQFSVERPDGSNFTLKIRSTKLEDSAMYFCASRPLGAPQETQYFGPGTRLLVL.

The chain joins TRBV5-4 to TRBJ1-4, with D unclear. Per germline, CDR1 SGHNT and CDR2 YYREEE (reference sequence). CDR3 length equals 14 residues. Trimming stripped 2 bases from V and 2 bases from J, with 7 bases between. The DNA for the CDR3 is TGTGCCAGCAGCTTAAAGGAGACTAATGAAAAACTGTTTTTT. Protein sequence: CASSLKETNEKLFF. Using reference TRBV5-4 and TRBJ1-4 for the parts outside the CDR3, the full variable domain is ETGVTQSPTHLIKTRGQQVTLRCSSQSGHNTVSWYQQALGQGPQFIFQYYREEENGRGNFPPRFSGLQFPNYSSELNVNALELDDSALYLCASSLKETNEKLFFGSGTQLSVL.

The chain employs TRBV9 and TRBJ2-5; possibly TRBD2 for D (7 bases). The germline V gene encodes CDR1 SGDLS and CDR2 YYNGEE. Trimming took 0 bases from V and 5 from J, leaving 14 bases between them. The CDR3 extends over 15 amino acids. CDR3 coding DNA: TGTGCCAGCAGCGTAGTTTTGGGGGGGCACGAGACCCAGTACTTC. Translated, it gives CASSVVLGGHETQYF.

This clone appeared many times. The chain couples TRBV7-2 to TRBJ2-7; TRBD2 aligns across 12 bases. There are 15 residues in the CDR3. CDR1 is SGHTA and CDR2 is FQGNSA in the germline V gene. J lost 2 bases, V lost 5 bases, and 4 bases had no gene match. The CDR3: CASSPTSGGTYEQYF. CDR3 nucleotides: TGTGCCAGCAGCCCTACTAGCGGGGGGACCTACGAGCAGTACTTC.

CDR3 loop: CATSRDRPSGGLSYEQYF. Here the CDR3 DNA reads TGTGCCACCAGCAGAGACCGACCTAGCGGGGGGCTATCCTACGAGCAGTACTTC. V and J are TRBV15 and TRBJ2-7; 11 bases are shared with TRBD2. This CDR3 is 18 amino acids long. Germline CDR1 is LNHNV and CDR2 is YYDKDF (reference sequence). With 0 bases clipped from V and 1 base from J, the junction kept 8 bases outside the gene matches.

The rearrangement joins TRBV6-5 to TRBJ2-1, with 13 nucleotides matching TRBD2. V lost 5 bases and J lost 9; bases outside the gene matches: 7. The CDR3 loop spans 15 amino acids. The germline V gene has CDR1 MNHEY and CDR2 SVGAGI. CDR3 sequence (DNA): TGTGCCAGCAGTCAACTAGCGGGGGGGCCAAGTGAGCAGTTCTTC. Its translation: CASSQLAGGPSEQFF.

This clone was found a few times. The chain couples TRBV7-9 to TRBJ2-2; no firm D call. V was cut by 5 bases and J by 6 bases, with 13 bases left in between. Germline V lookup: CDR1 SEHNR, CDR2 FQNEAQ (reference sequence). The CDR3 sequence is 14 residues long. The CDR3 nucleotides are TGTGCCAGCAGCCCGCGACTTGGGTCCGGGGAGCTGTTTTTT. Its translation is CASSPRLGSGELFF.

V is TRBV19 and J is TRBJ2-7; D gene unclear. The ends were cut back, 6 bases at V and 3 bases at J, with 9 bases in the middle. Germline V gene data show CDR1 as LNHDA and CDR2 as SQIVND (reference sequence). The CDR3 is 12 amino acids. The CDR3 loop reads CASSGRYYEQYF. Here the CDR3 DNA reads TGTGCCAGTAGCGGCAGGTACTACGAGCAGTACTTC.

The V call is TRBV14, the J call TRBJ2-7; 9 nucleotides agree with TRBD2. The V and J ends lost 1 base and 1 base, in that order; junction bases with no gene match: 5. Per the germline V gene, CDR1 is SGHDN and CDR2 is FVKESK. The CDR3 consists of 16 residues. The DNA for the CDR3 is TGTGCCAGCAGCCAAGTAGGACTAGCGAGGTCCTACGAGCAGTACTTC. This gives the protein CASSQVGLARSYEQYF.

This clone was recorded a few times. The rearrangement uses TRBV5-1 and TRBJ2-3; D might be TRBD2 (7 bases). V lost 4 bases and J lost 0, with 15 bases in between. CDR1 and CDR2 (germline): SGHRS, YFSETQ. This CDR3 comprises 16 residues. CDR3 coding DNA: TGCGCCAGCAGCCCCGAGGGGGGGTTGAGCACAGATACGCAGTATTTT. This sequence encodes CASSPEGGLSTDTQYF.

This clone was detected a few times. This sequence joins TRBV11-2 and TRBJ1-1; 7 bases align to TRBD1. Germline CDR1 is SGHAT and CDR2 is FQNNGV. This CDR3 spans 15 amino acids. V lost 5 bases to trimming and J lost 1 base; unmatched junction nucleotides: 7. CDR3 residues: CASSPSTGRNTEAFF. The DNA of the CDR3 is TGTGCCAGCAGCCCTTCGACAGGGCGGAACACTGAAGCTTTCTTT.

This clone was seen only a few times. The chain joins TRBV5-4 to TRBJ2-7, with D perhaps matching TRBD1 (6 bases). The V and J ends lost 5 bases and 3 bases respectively, with 18 bases between them. CDR1 is SGHNT, CDR2 YYREEE, per germline (reference sequence). The CDR3 spans 15 residues. CDR3 residues: CASSLRTTGLYEQYF. The CDR3 nucleotides are TGTGCCAGCAGTTTACGGACGACAGGCCTCTACGAGCAGTACTTC. Together with reference TRBV5-4 and TRBJ2-7, the CDR3 gives the full variable domain: ETGVTQSPTHLIKTRGQQVTLRCSSQSGHNTVSWYQQALGQGPQFIFQYYREEENGRGNFPPRFSGLQFPNYSSELNVNALELDDSALYLCASSLRTTGLYEQYFGPGTRLTVT.

This clone has more than one count but fewer than ten. V usage is TRBV9 and J usage is TRBJ2-1; D uncertain. Trimming shortened V by 1 base and J by 0 bases, and 20 bases separated the two germline ends. This CDR3 has 19 residues. In germline, CDR1 is SGDLS, CDR2 YYNGEE. The CDR3 DNA sequence: TGTGCCAGCAGCGTATCCCGTAGACACCTAACGAGCTCCTACAATGAGCAGTTCTTC. Its translation: CASSVSRRHLTSSYNEQFF.

The rearrangement links TRBV5-1 to TRBJ2-5, with 7 positions matching TRBD1. Trimming at V came to 2 bases and at J to 2 bases, leaving 15 bases not matched to a gene. Germline-derived CDR1 and CDR2 are SGHRS and YFSETQ. This CDR3 has 18 residues. The CDR3 DNA reads TGCGCCAGCAGCTTACAGGGGTCACCTTCCCCTCTTCAAGAGACCCAGTACTTC. This codes for CASSLQGSPSPLQETQYF.

In this sample, this clone turned up a few times. The J gene is TRBJ2-7, the V gene TRBV6-1; 8 nucleotides match TRBD2. Trimming removed 4 bases from V and 2 bases from J; junction bases left unmatched: 7. Germline lookup yields CDR1 MNHNS and CDR2 SASEGT. The CDR3 runs to 15 residues. CDR3 nucleotide sequence: TGTGCCAGCAGTGCGTCGGGACTAGGGGCCTACGAGCAGTACTTC. Its protein is CASSASGLGAYEQYF.